This T cell receptor (beta chain) was captured in a study of T-cell reconstitution after alpha-beta-depleted transplantation in children. The study's findings and limits: The high TCRbeta diversity at day 60 in some patients came from surviving recipient T cells and thymic progenitors. After one year, T-cell counts and TCRbeta diversity mostly came from new T cells.

Using unique molecular identifiers, the investigators prepared the TCRbeta library. TCRdb analysed the PCR reads with MiXCR anew, one entry per CDR3 protein. The sample consists of 250,000 to 400,000 distinct CDR3 sequences, around 25% of them appearing once. This clonotype turned up a few times. The target antigen is unknown. The sequencing here drew on PBMCs, mostly from graft donor cells, taken 180 days after TCRalphabeta/CD19-depleted stem cell transplant. This receptor was identified in a male patient younger than 18 who had a stem cell transplant for acute lymphoblastic leukemia, so the T cells may come from the graft donor.

The CDR3 reads CSAPDLWGYGYTF. CDR3 in DNA: TGCAGTGCCCCGGACCTTTGGGGCTATGGCTACACCTTC. This chain links TRBV20-1 with TRBJ1-2; no definite D call. V was pared by 6 bases and J by 4 bases, with 15 bases between. The CDR3 covers 13 residues. Germline lookup yields CDR1 DFQATT and CDR2 SNEGSKA (reference sequence).